This TCR beta chain was sequenced during a study of beta chain features in type 1 diabetes. Points from the study as a whole: Cells expressing TCR highly could be over-represented by cDNA sequencing. The naive, central memory and Treg TCRB repertoires of patients appeared to be more similar to one another than those of healthy donors.

The investigators reverse transcribed all of the isolated RNA, so they sequenced expressed TCRB transcripts. Data came from immunoSEQ multiplex PCR; TCRdb stores just in-frame clones and leaves some out. This sample has 200,000 to 300,000 clones, with 68% found just once. Deletions cut 5 bases from V and 5 bases from J, with 28 bases between. Per the germline V gene, CDR1 is MDHEN and CDR2 is SYDVKM. The CDR3 has 18 amino acids. Comments on this clone: Its antigen is as yet unknown.

By way of CD45RO/CCR7/CD25/CD127/CD95/CD27, the CD4+ regulatory, stem cell-like memory, central memory and naive cells were sorted. Sequencing used naive CD4+ T cells from blood. This TCR came from a man aged 25-40 years in good health. The V gene is TRBV28, the J gene TRBJ2-7; TRBD1 might be the D (6 bases). DNA of the CDR3: TGTGCCAGCAGTACGGACCCGGGACAAAGTACCAAGCTCCACGAGCAGTACTTC. It encodes CASSTDPGQSTKLHEQYF.